The rows below give T cell receptor beta chains drawn from one sample of a study of T cell responses to AZD1222 COVID-19 vaccine. Libraries were prepared by immunoSEQ multiplex PCR; TCRdb keeps only in-frame clonotypes and omits some of them. Here the sample spans 110,000 to 150,000 clones, over 80% being singletons. The sample here was peripheral blood, taken 28 days after the second AZD1222 dose. The receptor source for this set is an adult who received the AZD1222 COVID-19 vaccine. CDR3s include the opening cysteine and the closing phenylalanine or tryptophan. A D gene is named only where the DNA matches it firmly. Some rows have no size entry. The others give once, few or many, or a class for an expanded clone.

TRBV7-9	NA	NA	TRBJ1-1	CASSLFSGQPEAFF	TGTGCCAGCAGCTTATTCTCGGGGCAGCCTGAAGCTTTCTTT
TRBV29-1	once	NA	TRBJ1-3	CSVPVGGTIYF	TGCAGCGTGCCCGTCGGAGGAACCATATATTTT
TRBV21-1	NA	NA	TRBJ2-2	CASSKHRGRANTGELFF	TGTGCCAGCAGCAAACACAGGGGTAGGGCGAACACCGGGGAGCTGTTTTTT
TRBV11-2	once	NA	TRBJ1-2	CASSLGQGGYTF	TGTGCCAGCAGCTTAGGGCAGGGAGGCTACACCTTC
TRBV4-1	NA	NA	TRBJ2-2	CASSHPAVNTGELFF	TGCGCCAGCAGCCATCCAGCGGTGAACACCGGGGAGCTGTTTTTT
TRBV14	NA	NA	TRBJ2-5	CASSPAMPGETQYF	TGTGCCAGCAGCCCCGCTATGCCCGGGGAGACCCAGTACTTC
TRBV5-4	NA	TRBD1	TRBJ1-1	CASSPQDQGGKEAFF	TGTGCCAGCAGCCCCCAGGACCAGGGGGGTAAGGAAGCTTTCTTT
TRBV6-1	NA	NA	TRBJ1-6	CASSETGDNSPLHF	TGTGCCAGCAGTGAAACTGGGGATAATTCACCCCTCCACTTT
TRBV12-5	NA	TRBD2	TRBJ2-1	CASAISGGSSYNEQFF	TGTGCTAGTGCTATTAGCGGGGGGAGCTCCTACAATGAGCAGTTCTTC
TRBV14	NA	NA	TRBJ2-1	CASSQVPGRWRASYNEQFF	TGTGCCAGCAGCCAAGTCCCGGGGCGTTGGAGGGCCTCCTACAATGAGCAGTTCTTC
TRBV24-1	NA	NA	TRBJ1-2	CATSAGSNYGYTF	TGTGCCACCAGTGCAGGATCTAACTATGGCTACACCTTC
TRBV10-1	NA	TRBD1	TRBJ1-1	CASSETGTELNTEAFF	TGCGCCAGCTCCGAGACAGGGACCGAACTGAACACTGAAGCTTTCTTT
TRBV28	once	TRBD2	TRBJ2-7	CASRAGGTLIYEQYF	TGTGCCAGCAGAGCCGGGGGGACTTTGATCTACGAGCAGTACTTC
TRBV5-1	NA	TRBD2	TRBJ2-3	CASSLGGRGRSDTQYF	TGCGCCAGCAGCTTGGGAGGTCGCGGGAGGTCAGATACGCAGTATTTT
TRBV10-3	NA	TRBD1	TRBJ1-3	CAISESQGASGNTIYF	TGTGCCATCAGTGAATCGCAGGGGGCGTCTGGAAACACCATATATTTT
TRBV2	NA	TRBD1	TRBJ1-2	CASSPDRGQRDYGYTF	TGTGCCAGCAGTCCGGACAGGGGGCAACGTGACTATGGCTACACCTTC
TRBV19	NA	NA	TRBJ1-4	CASSLRYGGEKLFF	TGTGCCAGCTCACTCCGATACGGTGGCGAAAAACTGTTTTTT
TRBV28	NA	NA	TRBJ2-2	CASSLGVRELFF	TGTGCCAGCAGTTTAGGGGTCCGGGAGCTGTTTTTT
TRBV7-9	NA	NA	TRBJ2-7	CASSQLSGEQYF	TGTGCCAGCAGCCAACTGAGCGGCGAGCAGTACTTC
TRBV6-6	NA	NA	TRBJ2-7	CASKVYSGLGEQYF	TGTGCCAGCAAGGTATACAGCGGGTTAGGCGAGCAGTACTTC
TRBV6-1	NA	NA	TRBJ1-5	CASSAGTWDSNQPQHF	TGTGCCAGCAGTGCCGGGACTTGGGATAGCAATCAGCCCCAGCATTTT
TRBV4-1	NA	TRBD2	TRBJ2-1	CASSQRWDKGRTSGTFNEQFF	TGCGCCAGCAGCCAAAGGTGGGACAAGGGCAGGACTAGCGGGACTTTCAATGAGCAGTTCTTC
TRBV28	NA	NA	TRBJ1-2	CASSVSYGYTF	TGTGCCAGCAGTGTCAGTTACGGCTACACCTTC
TRBV18	once	NA	TRBJ1-1	CASSPVGALNTEAFF	TGTGCCAGCTCACCAGTAGGAGCCCTGAACACTGAAGCTTTCTTT
TRBV5-8	NA	NA	TRBJ2-5	CASNEGRKTQYF	TGTGCCAGCAATGAGGGGCGAAAGACCCAGTACTTC
TRBV24-1	NA	TRBD2	TRBJ2-1	CATSDPEGTSGKGYNEQFF	TGTGCCACCAGTGACCCGGAGGGGACTAGCGGGAAGGGATACAATGAGCAGTTCTTC
TRBV4-3	NA	NA	TRBJ1-3	CASSQVAPVVSGNTIYF	TGCGCCAGCAGCCAAGTTGCACCCGTTGTCTCTGGAAACACCATATATTTT
TRBV12-3/TRBV12-4	few	NA	TRBJ1-2	CASSPGPFYGYTF	TGTGCCAGCAGTCCCGGTCCTTTCTATGGCTACACCTTC
TRBV7-8	NA	TRBD1	TRBJ2-3	CASSQDRGDTQYF	TGTGCCAGCAGCCAGGACAGGGGGGATACGCAGTATTTT
TRBV6-2/TRBV6-3	NA	NA	TRBJ2-2	CASSYSEGLAGGELFF	TGTGCCAGCAGTTACTCAGAGGGTCTGGCGGGCGGGGAGCTGTTTTTT
TRBV9	NA	NA	TRBJ1-1	CASSVVGDGRTNTEAFF	TGTGCCAGCAGCGTAGTAGGAGATGGACGGACGAACACTGAAGCTTTCTTT
TRBV5-1	NA	NA	TRBJ1-6	CASSLEWNSPLHF	TGCGCCAGCAGCTTAGAATGGAATTCACCCCTCCACTTT
TRBV28	NA	NA	TRBJ1-3	CASSTLRDRGSKGGNTIYF	TGTGCCAGCAGTACACTCCGGGACCGCGGATCCAAGGGCGGAAACACCATATATTTT
TRBV6-6	NA	NA	TRBJ1-5	CASGWDQNQPQHF	TGTGCCAGCGGCTGGGACCAGAATCAGCCCCAGCATTTT
TRBV14	NA	NA	TRBJ1-1	CASSQIKGTEAFF	TGTGCCAGCAGCCAAATTAAGGGAACTGAAGCTTTCTTT
TRBV10-3	NA	TRBD2	TRBJ2-2	CAISDPTSGSYTGELFF	TGTGCCATCAGTGACCCCACTAGCGGGAGTTACACCGGGGAGCTGTTTTTT
TRBV24-1	NA	TRBD2	TRBJ2-2	CATSDPRGLAGANTGELFF	TGTGCCACCAGTGATCCCCGGGGGCTAGCGGGGGCGAACACCGGGGAGCTGTTTTTT
TRBV5-1	NA	NA	TRBJ1-4	CASSVQRATNEKLFF	TGCGCCAGCAGCGTCCAGAGAGCAACTAATGAAAAACTGTTTTTT
TRBV5-1	NA	NA	TRBJ2-5	CASSLGKETQYF	TGCGCCAGCAGCCTTGGGAAGGAGACCCAGTACTTC
TRBV14	NA	NA	TRBJ2-5	CASSFTVIQETQYF	TGTGCCAGCAGCTTCACAGTAATCCAAGAGACCCAGTACTTC
TRBV6-2/TRBV6-3	NA	NA	TRBJ2-4	CASSYLGQLNIQYF	TGTGCCAGCAGTTATCTGGGCCAACTAAACATTCAGTACTTC
TRBV3-1/TRBV3-2	NA	TRBD1	TRBJ2-7	CASSQPGTGSSYEQYF	TGTGCCAGCAGCCAACCAGGGACAGGTAGCTCCTACGAGCAGTACTTC
TRBV5-1	NA	TRBD2	TRBJ2-1	CASSSSGVSSGRAEQFF	TGCGCCAGCAGCTCTTCTGGGGTGTCTAGCGGGAGGGCTGAGCAGTTCTTC
TRBV3-1/TRBV3-2	NA	TRBD1	TRBJ2-5	CASSPGTVQETQYF	TGTGCCAGCAGCCCCGGGACAGTGCAAGAGACCCAGTACTTC
TRBV19	NA	TRBD1	TRBJ2-7	CASSIETGQGRTLYF	TGTGCCAGTAGTATAGAGACTGGACAGGGGCGAACCCTCTACTTC